The rows below give T cell receptor beta chains drawn from one sample of a study of blood T cell repertoires in COVID-19. Generated by immunoSEQ multiplex PCR, the TCRdb table keeps only in-frame clones and is missing some. The table lists about 160,000 clones, over 60% of them singletons. The material sequenced was peripheral blood. The receptors were gathered from a man in his sixties with acute or convalescent COVID-19. The CDR3 runs from the conserved cysteine through the conserved F or W. Each record gives: J gene, clone size, V gene, D gene, CDR3 protein, CDR3 DNA. The D gene is left open where the match is weak. Clone size, where shown, is once, few, many, or a class for clones that have expanded.

TRBJ2-1 | . | TRBV11-3 | . | CASSLASYNEQFF | TGTGCCAGCAGCTTAGCTTCCTACAATGAGCAGTTCTTC
TRBJ2-2 | . | TRBV5-4 | TRBD1 | CASSSRQGTGELFF | TGTGCCAGCAGCTCACGACAGGGGACCGGGGAGCTGTTTTTT
TRBJ1-1 | . | TRBV29-1 | . | CSVTAGGFGGFNTEAFF | TGCAGCGTTACAGCCGGGGGTTTTGGGGGTTTTAACACTGAAGCTTTCTTT
TRBJ1-6 | . | TRBV3-1/TRBV3-2 | . | CASSQVEGPRNSPLHF | TGTGCCAGCAGCCAAGTAGAGGGCCCCCGGAATTCACCCCTCCACTTT
TRBJ2-2 | . | TRBV9 | . | CASSPGAGELFF | TGTGCCAGCAGCCCAGGGGCCGGGGAGCTGTTTTTT
TRBJ2-2 | . | TRBV18 | TRBD1 | CASSLYRDRGLTGELFF | TGTGCCAGCTCACTATACCGGGACAGGGGTCTCACCGGGGAGCTGTTTTTT
TRBJ2-5 | few | TRBV7-2 | TRBD2 | CASSLVSGGRETQYF | TGTGCCAGCAGCTTAGTTAGCGGGGGGCGGGAGACCCAGTACTTC
TRBJ2-5 | . | TRBV7-3 | TRBD2 | CASSGGSGGAKSSKTQYF | TGTGCCAGCAGCGGAGGGAGCGGGGGGGCCAAGAGTTCAAAGACCCAGTACTTC
TRBJ1-1 | . | TRBV28 | . | CASRELDKNTEAFF | TGTGCCAGCAGGGAGTTGGACAAGAACACTGAAGCTTTCTTT
TRBJ2-2 | . | TRBV10-3 | . | CAISDRAENTGELFF | TGTGCCATCAGTGACAGGGCGGAGAACACCGGGGAGCTGTTTTTT
TRBJ2-7 | . | TRBV11-2 | TRBD1 | CASSTWDRGSYEQYF | TGTGCCAGCAGCACTTGGGACAGGGGCTCCTACGAGCAGTACTTC
TRBJ1-1 | . | TRBV6-1 | . | CASSEGTENTEAFF | TGTGCCAGCAGTGAAGGGACAGAGAACACTGAAGCTTTCTTT
TRBJ1-2 | . | TRBV5-1 | TRBD1 | CASSLVADPGQGGGYTF | TGCGCCAGCAGCTTGGTGGCGGACCCTGGACAGGGCGGTGGCTACACCTTC
TRBJ1-5 | . | TRBV11-2 | TRBD1 | CASSFLGGPQHF | TGTGCCAGCAGCTTCTTAGGGGGCCCCCAGCATTTT
TRBJ1-5 | few | TRBV2 | TRBD1 | CASSPPGQGYQPQHF | TGTGCCAGCAGTCCACCGGGACAGGGATATCAGCCCCAGCATTTT
TRBJ2-2 | . | TRBV7-6 | TRBD1 | CASSTDRGFIGELFF | TGTGCCAGCAGTACTGACAGGGGATTTATCGGGGAGCTGTTTTTT
TRBJ1-3 | once | TRBV6-1 | TRBD1 | CASSEGATGVGNTIYF | TGTGCCAGCAGTGAGGGGGCTACAGGGGTCGGAAACACCATATATTTT
TRBJ2-7 | . | TRBV29-1 | . | CSVPNRERGLGQYF | TGCAGCGTCCCAAATAGGGAAAGGGGATTGGGGCAGTACTTC
TRBJ1-6 | few | TRBV6-5 | . | CASKVQGENSPLHF | TGTGCCAGCAAGGTCCAAGGGGAAAATTCACCCCTCCACTTT
TRBJ2-5 | few | TRBV6-5 | . | CASSSLLAAPGTQYF | TGTGCCAGCAGTTCCCTCTTAGCGGCCCCGGGGACCCAGTACTTC
TRBJ1-5 | . | TRBV12-3/TRBV12-4 | . | CASDRNSNQPQHF | TGTGCCAGCGACAGGAATAGCAATCAGCCCCAGCATTTT
TRBJ1-1 | . | TRBV24-1 | . | CATSDSGGTNTEAFF | TGTGCCACCAGTGATAGCGGAGGGACGAACACTGAAGCTTTCTTT
TRBJ1-1 | once | TRBV2 | TRBD1 | CASRPGGLAEAFF | TGTGCCAGCAGGCCAGGGGGCCTCGCTGAAGCTTTCTTT
TRBJ2-5 | once | TRBV19 | . | CASSIGPARGYQETQYF | TGTGCCAGTAGTATAGGCCCGGCTAGGGGGTACCAAGAGACCCAGTACTTC
TRBJ1-4 | . | TRBV6-5 | . | CASSYSRGSLNEKLFF | TGTGCCAGCAGTTACTCCCGGGGGTCCCTTAATGAAAAACTGTTTTTT
TRBJ1-1 | . | TRBV29-1 | TRBD1 | CSVGLRTGNTEAFF | TGCAGCGTTGGACTCAGGACAGGAAACACTGAAGCTTTCTTT
TRBJ1-1 | . | TRBV19 | . | CASSINSWTIAEAFF | TGTGCCAGTAGTATAAACTCATGGACAATCGCTGAAGCTTTCTTT
TRBJ1-4 | . | TRBV29-1 | . | CSGGTNEKLFF | TGCAGCGGAGGGACTAATGAAAAACTGTTTTTT
TRBJ1-2 | . | TRBV5-1 | . | CASSPPREAYGYTF | TGCGCCAGCAGCCCGCCCAGGGAGGCCTATGGCTACACCTTC
TRBJ2-7 | . | TRBV6-5 | . | CASSYGAATYEQYF | TGTGCCAGCAGTTACGGGGCAGCAACCTACGAGCAGTACTTC
TRBJ1-2 | . | TRBV30 | . | CAWSVRFGSRDYGYTF | TGTGCCTGGAGTGTCAGGTTCGGCTCTCGAGACTATGGCTACACCTTC
TRBJ2-5 | . | TRBV6-5 | TRBD1 | CAYATGAQETQYF | TGTGCCTACGCGACAGGGGCCCAAGAGACCCAGTACTTC
TRBJ2-7 | . | TRBV9 | . | CASSVVSGGTEQYF | TGTGCCAGCAGCGTAGTTTCAGGAGGGACCGAGCAGTACTTC
TRBJ2-3 | . | TRBV30 | . | CAWSIETDTQYF | TGTGCCTGGAGTATAGAGACAGATACGCAGTATTTT
TRBJ2-3 | . | TRBV9 | . | CASSVAGSTDTQYF | TGTGCCAGCAGCGTAGCAGGCAGCACAGATACGCAGTATTTT
TRBJ1-1 | . | TRBV13 | . | CASSHDLPAAAFF | TGTGCCAGCAGCCACGACCTACCCGCGGCAGCTTTCTTT
TRBJ1-5 | few | TRBV19 | TRBD1 | CASSRQGYSNQPQHF | TGTGCCAGTAGCAGACAGGGTTATAGCAATCAGCCCCAGCATTTT
TRBJ2-2 | . | TRBV6-5 | TRBD1 | CASSLQGQGSGELFF | TGTGCCAGCAGTCTCCAGGGACAGGGATCCGGGGAGCTGTTTTTT
TRBJ1-4 | . | TRBV19 | TRBD1 | CASSSRQGPNEKLFF | TGTGCCAGTAGTTCGCGACAGGGTCCCAATGAAAAACTGTTTTTT
TRBJ2-2 | . | TRBV9 | TRBD2 | CASSGGAGRGRTGELFF | TGTGCCAGCAGCGGTGGCGCCGGGCGGGGGAGGACCGGGGAGCTGTTTTTT